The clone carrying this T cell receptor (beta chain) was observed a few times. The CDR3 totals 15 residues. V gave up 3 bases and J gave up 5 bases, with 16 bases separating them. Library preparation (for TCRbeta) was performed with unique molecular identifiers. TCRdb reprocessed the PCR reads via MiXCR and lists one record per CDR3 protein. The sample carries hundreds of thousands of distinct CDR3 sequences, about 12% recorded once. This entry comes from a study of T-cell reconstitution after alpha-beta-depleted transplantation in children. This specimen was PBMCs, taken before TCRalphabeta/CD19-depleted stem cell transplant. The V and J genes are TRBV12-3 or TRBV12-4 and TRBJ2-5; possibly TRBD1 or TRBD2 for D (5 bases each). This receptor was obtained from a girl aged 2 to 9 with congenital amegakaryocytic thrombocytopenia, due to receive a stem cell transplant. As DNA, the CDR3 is TGTGCCAGCAGTTTGTCTCGCAGGGAGATTGAGACCCAGTACTTC. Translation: CASSLSRREIETQYF.